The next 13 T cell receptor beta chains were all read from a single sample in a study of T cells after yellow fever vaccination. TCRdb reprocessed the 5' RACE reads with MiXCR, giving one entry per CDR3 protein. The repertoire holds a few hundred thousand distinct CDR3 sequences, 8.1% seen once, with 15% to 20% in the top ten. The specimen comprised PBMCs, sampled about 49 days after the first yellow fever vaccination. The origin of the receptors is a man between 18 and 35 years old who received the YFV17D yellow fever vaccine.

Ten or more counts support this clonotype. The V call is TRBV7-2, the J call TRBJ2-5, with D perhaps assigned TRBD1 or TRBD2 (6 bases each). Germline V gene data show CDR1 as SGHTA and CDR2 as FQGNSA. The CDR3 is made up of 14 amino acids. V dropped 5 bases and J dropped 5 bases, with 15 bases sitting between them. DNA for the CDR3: TGTGCCAGCAGCGGGGGGCCCACGGGGGAGACCCAGTACTTC. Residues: CASSGGPTGETQYF.

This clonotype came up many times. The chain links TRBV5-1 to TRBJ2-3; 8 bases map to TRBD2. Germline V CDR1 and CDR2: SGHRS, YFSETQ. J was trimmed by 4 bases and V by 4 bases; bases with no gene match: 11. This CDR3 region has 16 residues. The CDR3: CASSPSIAGFPDTQYF. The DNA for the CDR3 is TGCGCCAGCAGCCCCAGTATAGCGGGGTTCCCAGATACGCAGTATTTT.

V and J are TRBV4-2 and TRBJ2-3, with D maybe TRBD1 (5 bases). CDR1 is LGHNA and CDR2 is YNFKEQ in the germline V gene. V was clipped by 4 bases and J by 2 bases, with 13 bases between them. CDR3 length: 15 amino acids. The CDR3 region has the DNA TGTGCCAGCAGCCGTACAGACAGTGCCACAGATACGCAGTATTTT. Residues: CASSRTDSATDTQYF.

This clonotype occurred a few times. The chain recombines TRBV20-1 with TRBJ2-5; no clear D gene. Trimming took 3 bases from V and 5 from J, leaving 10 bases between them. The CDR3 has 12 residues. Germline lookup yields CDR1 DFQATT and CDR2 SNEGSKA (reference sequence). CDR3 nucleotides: TGCAGTGCTAGTCCTGGAGTGGAGACCCAGTACTTC. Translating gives CSASPGVETQYF.

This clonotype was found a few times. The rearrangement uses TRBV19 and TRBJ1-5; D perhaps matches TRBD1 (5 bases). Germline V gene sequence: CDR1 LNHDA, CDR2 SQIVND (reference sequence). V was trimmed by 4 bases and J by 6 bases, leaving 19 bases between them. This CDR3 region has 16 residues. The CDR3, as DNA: TGTGCCAGTAGTAAAACTCAGGGTCGGAGGATTCAGCCCCAGCATTTT. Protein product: CASSKTQGRRIQPQHF.

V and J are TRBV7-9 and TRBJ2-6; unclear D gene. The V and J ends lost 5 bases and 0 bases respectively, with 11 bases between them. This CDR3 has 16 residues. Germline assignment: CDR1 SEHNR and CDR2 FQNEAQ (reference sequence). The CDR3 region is CASSQLVYSGANVLTF. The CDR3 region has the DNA TGTGCCAGCAGCCAGCTAGTTTACTCTGGGGCCAACGTCCTGACTTTC.

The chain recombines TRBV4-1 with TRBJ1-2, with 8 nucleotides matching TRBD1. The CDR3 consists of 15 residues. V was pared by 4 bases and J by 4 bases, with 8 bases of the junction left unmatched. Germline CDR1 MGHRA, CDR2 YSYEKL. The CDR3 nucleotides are TGCGCCAGCAGCCTCACCGACAGGGGACGCTATGGCTACACCTTC. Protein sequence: CASSLTDRGRYGYTF.

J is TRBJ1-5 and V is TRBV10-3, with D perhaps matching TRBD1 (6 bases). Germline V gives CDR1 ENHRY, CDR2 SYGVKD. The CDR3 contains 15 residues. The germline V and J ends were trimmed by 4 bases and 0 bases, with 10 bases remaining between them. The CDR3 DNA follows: TGTGCCATCAGTGTTACAGGGAGTAGCAATCAGCCCCAGCATTTT. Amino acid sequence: CAISVTGSSNQPQHF.

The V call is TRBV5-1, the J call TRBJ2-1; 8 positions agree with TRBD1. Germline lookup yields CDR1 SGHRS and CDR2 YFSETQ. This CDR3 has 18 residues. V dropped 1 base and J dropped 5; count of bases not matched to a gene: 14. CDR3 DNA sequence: TGCGCCAGCAGCTTGCCAGGGGGCGCAGGAATTGGGGACAATGAGCAGTTCTTC. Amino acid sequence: CASSLPGGAGIGDNEQFF.

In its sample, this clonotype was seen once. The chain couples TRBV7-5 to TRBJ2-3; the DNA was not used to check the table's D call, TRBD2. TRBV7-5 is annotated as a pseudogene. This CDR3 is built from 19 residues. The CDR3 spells CSSAPAGSRSERGTDTQYF. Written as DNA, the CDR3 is TGTAGCTCTGCGCCTGCTGGCAGTAGATCCGAGCGGGGGACAGATACGCAGTATTTT.

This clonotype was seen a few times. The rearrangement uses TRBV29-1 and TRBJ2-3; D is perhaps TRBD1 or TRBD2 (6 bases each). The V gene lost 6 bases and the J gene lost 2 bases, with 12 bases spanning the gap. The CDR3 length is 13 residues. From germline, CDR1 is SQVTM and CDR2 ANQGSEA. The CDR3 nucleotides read TGCAGCGTAACAGGGAGGTTCACAGATACGCAGTATTTT. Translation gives CSVTGRFTDTQYF.

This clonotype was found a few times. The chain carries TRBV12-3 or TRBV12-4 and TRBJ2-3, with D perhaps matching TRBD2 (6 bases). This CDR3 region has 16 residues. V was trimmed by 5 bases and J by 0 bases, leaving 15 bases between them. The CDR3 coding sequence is TGTGCCAGCAGTACCCTGCGGGGCCCTAGCACAGATACGCAGTATTTT. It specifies CASSTLRGPSTDTQYF.

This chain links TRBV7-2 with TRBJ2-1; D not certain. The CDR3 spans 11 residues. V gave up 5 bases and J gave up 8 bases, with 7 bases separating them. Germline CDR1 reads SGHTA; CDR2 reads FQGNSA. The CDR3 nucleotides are TGTGCCAGCAGCGCCGATTATGAGCAGTTCTTC. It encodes CASSADYEQFF. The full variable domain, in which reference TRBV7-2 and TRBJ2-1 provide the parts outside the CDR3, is GAGVSQSPSNKVTEKGKDVELRCDPISGHTALYWYRQSLGQGLEFLIYFQGNSAPDKSGLPSDRFSAERTGGSVSTLTIQRTQQEDSAVYLCASSADYEQFFGPGTRLTVL.